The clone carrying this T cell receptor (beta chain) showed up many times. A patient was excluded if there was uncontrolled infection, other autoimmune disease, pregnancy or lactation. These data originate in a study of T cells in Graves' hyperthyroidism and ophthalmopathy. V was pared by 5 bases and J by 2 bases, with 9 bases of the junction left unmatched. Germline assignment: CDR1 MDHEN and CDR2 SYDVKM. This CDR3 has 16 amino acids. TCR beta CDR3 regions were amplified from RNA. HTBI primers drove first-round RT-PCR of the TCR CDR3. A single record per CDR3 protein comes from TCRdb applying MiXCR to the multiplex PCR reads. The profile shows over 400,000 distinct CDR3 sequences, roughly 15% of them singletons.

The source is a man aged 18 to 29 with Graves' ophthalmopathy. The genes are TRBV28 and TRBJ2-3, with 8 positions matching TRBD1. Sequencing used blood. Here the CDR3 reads CASSTWTGTITDTQYF. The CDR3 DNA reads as TGTGCCAGCAGTACATGGACAGGGACGATCACAGATACGCAGTATTTT. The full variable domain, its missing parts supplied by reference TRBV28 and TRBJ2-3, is DVKVTQSSRYLVKRTGEKVFLECVQDMDHENMFWYRQDPGLGLRLIYFSYDVKMKEKGDIPEGYSVSREKKERFSLILESASTNQTSMYLCASSTWTGTITDTQYFGPGTRLTVL.